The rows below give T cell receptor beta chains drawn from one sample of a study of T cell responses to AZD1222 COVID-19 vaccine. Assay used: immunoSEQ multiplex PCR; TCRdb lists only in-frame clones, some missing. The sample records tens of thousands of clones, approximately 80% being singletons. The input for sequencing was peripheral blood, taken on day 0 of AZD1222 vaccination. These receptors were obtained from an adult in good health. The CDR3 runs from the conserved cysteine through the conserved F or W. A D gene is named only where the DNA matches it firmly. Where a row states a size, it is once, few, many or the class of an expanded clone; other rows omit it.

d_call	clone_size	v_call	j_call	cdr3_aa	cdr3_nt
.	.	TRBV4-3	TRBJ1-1	CASSRAWGGNTEAFF	TGCGCCAGCAGCCGTGCCTGGGGGGGGAACACTGAAGCTTTCTTT
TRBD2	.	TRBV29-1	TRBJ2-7	CSVGGRGEREQYF	TGCAGCGTTGGAGGGCGGGGGGAGAGGGAGCAGTACTTC
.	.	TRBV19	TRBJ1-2	CASSIGGSGYTF	TGTGCCAGTAGTATAGGGGGCTCTGGCTACACCTTC
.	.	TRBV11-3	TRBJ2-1	CASSLGANNEQFF	TGTGCCAGCAGCTTAGGAGCCAACAATGAGCAGTTCTTC
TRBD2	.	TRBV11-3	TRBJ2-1	CASLGLAGAYNEQFF	TGTGCCAGCCTAGGACTAGCGGGGGCCTACAATGAGCAGTTCTTC
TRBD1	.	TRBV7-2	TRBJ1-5	CASSLVGGVSNQPQHF	TGTGCCAGCAGCTTAGTAGGGGGCGTGAGCAATCAGCCCCAGCATTTT
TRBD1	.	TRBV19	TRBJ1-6	CASSTTGGGNSPLHF	TGTGCCAGTAGTACGACAGGGGGGGGAAATTCACCCCTCCACTTT
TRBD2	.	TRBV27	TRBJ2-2	CASSILAGSASTGELFF	TGTGCCAGCAGTATACTAGCGGGGAGTGCAAGCACCGGGGAGCTGTTTTTT
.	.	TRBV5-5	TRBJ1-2	CASSLPDGQHGYTF	TGTGCCAGCAGCTTGCCGGACGGCCAACATGGCTACACCTTC
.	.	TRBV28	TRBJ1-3	CASSTHRFSGNTIYF	TGTGCCAGCAGTACCCACAGGTTCTCTGGAAACACCATATATTTT
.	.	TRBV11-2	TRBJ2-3	CASSFNPDTQYF	TGTGCCAGCAGCTTCAACCCAGATACGCAGTATTTT
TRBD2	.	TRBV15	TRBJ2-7	CATSSRLAGSYEQYF	TGTGCCACCAGCAGCAGACTAGCGGGGTCCTACGAGCAGTACTTC
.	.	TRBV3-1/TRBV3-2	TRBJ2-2	CASRNSDWAGELFF	TGTGCCAGCAGGAACTCGGATTGGGCCGGGGAGCTGTTTTTT
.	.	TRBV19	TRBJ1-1	CASSTYNTDTEAFF	TGTGCCAGCTCAACCTACAACACAGACACTGAAGCTTTCTTT
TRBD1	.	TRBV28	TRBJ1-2	CASSLPGTGGHGYTF	TGTGCCAGCAGTTTACCCGGGACAGGGGGACATGGCTACACCTTC
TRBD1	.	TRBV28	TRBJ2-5	CASSLSRDRGETQYF	TGTGCCAGCAGTTTATCGAGGGACAGGGGTGAGACCCAGTACTTC
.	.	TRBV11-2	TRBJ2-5	CASRLTGTQETQYF	TGTGCCAGCAGGCTAACAGGGACCCAAGAGACCCAGTACTTC
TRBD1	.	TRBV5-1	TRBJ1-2	CASSLGQGGYGYTF	TGCGCCAGCAGCTTGGGACAGGGGGGCTATGGCTACACCTTC
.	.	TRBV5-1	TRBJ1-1	CASSLDSGNTEAFF	TGCGCCAGCAGCTTGGATTCAGGGAACACTGAAGCTTTCTTT
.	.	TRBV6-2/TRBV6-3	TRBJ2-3	CASSSPDTQYF	TGTGCCAGCAGTTCCCCAGATACGCAGTATTTT
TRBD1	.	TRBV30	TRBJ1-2	CAWSELDRPYGYTF	TGTGCCTGGAGTGAATTGGACAGGCCCTATGGCTACACCTTC
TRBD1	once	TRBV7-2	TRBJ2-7	CASSSGQGGYEQYF	TGTGCCAGCAGCTCGGGACAGGGGGGGTACGAGCAGTACTTC
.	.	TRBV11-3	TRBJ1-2	CASSNRVLDGYTF	TGTGCCAGCAGCAACAGGGTGTTGGATGGCTACACCTTC
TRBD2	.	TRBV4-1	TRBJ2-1	CASSQEASGGWEQFF	TGCGCCAGCAGCCAAGAGGCTAGCGGGGGTTGGGAGCAGTTCTTC
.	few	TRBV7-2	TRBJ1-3	CASSFGQGGTGNTIYF	TGTGCCAGCAGCTTCGGGCAGGGAGGGACTGGAAACACCATATATTTT
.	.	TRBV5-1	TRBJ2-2	CASSLAIREPPNTGELFF	TGCGCCAGCAGCTTGGCCATTAGGGAGCCTCCGAACACCGGGGAGCTGTTTTTT
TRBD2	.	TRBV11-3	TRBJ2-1	CASSTRTSNEQFF	TGTGCCAGCAGCACCCGGACTAGCAATGAGCAGTTCTTC
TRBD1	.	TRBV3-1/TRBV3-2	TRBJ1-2	CASSQGQGGYGYTF	TGTGCCAGCAGCCAGGGACAGGGCGGCTATGGCTACACCTTC
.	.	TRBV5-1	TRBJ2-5	CASSPSGGTGNQETQYF	TGCGCCAGCAGCCCCAGCGGGGGGACAGGTAACCAAGAGACCCAGTACTTC
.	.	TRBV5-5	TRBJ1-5	CASSLDNNQPQHF	TGTGCCAGCAGCCTCGACAATAATCAGCCCCAGCATTTT
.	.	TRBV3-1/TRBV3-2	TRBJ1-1	CASSGPGGGTEAFF	TGTGCCAGCAGCGGTCCTGGGGGGGGCACTGAAGCTTTCTTT
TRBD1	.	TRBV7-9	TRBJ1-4	CASSGQGQGAIEKLFF	TGTGCCAGCAGCGGGCAAGGACAGGGGGCTATTGAAAAACTGTTTTTT
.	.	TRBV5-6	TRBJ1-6	CASSFMAALNSPLHF	TGTGCCAGCAGCTTTATGGCGGCCCTTAATTCACCCCTCCACTTT
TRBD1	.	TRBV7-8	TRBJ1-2	CASSLGQANYGYTF	TGTGCCAGCAGCTTGGGACAGGCTAACTATGGCTACACCTTC
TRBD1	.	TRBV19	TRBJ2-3	CASSIGQGSTDTQYF	TGTGCCAGTAGTATCGGACAGGGTAGCACAGATACGCAGTATTTT
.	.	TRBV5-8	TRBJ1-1	CASSLVNTEAFF	TGTGCCAGCAGCTTAGTGAACACTGAAGCTTTCTTT
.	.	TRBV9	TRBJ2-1	CASSVVGGRATYNEQFF	TGTGCCAGCAGCGTAGTAGGCGGCAGGGCGACCTACAATGAGCAGTTCTTC
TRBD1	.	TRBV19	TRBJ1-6	CASSDRADSPLHF	TGTGCCAGTAGTGACAGGGCCGATTCACCCCTCCACTTT
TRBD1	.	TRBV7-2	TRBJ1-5	CASSFANRDRQHF	TGTGCCAGCAGCTTCGCGAATCGGGACAGGCAGCATTTT
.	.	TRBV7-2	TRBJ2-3	CASSLGPSTDTQYF	TGTGCCAGCAGCTTGGGGCCAAGCACAGATACGCAGTATTTT
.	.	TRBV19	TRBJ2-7	CASSMGSIARDEQYF	TGTGCCAGTAGTATGGGGTCTATCGCTCGGGACGAGCAGTACTTC
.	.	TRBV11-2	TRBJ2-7	CASSFVKVEQYF	TGTGCCAGCAGCTTTGTGAAAGTCGAGCAGTACTTC
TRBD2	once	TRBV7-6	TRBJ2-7	CASSVSGGPVYEQYF	TGTGCCAGCAGCGTTAGCGGGGGGCCCGTTTACGAGCAGTACTTC
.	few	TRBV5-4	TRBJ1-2	CASSLDNYGYTF	TGTGCCAGCAGCTTGGATAACTATGGCTACACCTTC
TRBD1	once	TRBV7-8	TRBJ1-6	CASSHRGGGSYNSPLHF	TGTGCCAGCAGCCACAGGGGAGGGGGCTCCTATAATTCACCCCTCCACTTT
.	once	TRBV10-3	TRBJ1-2	CAISVGAGDYGYTF	TGTGCCATCAGTGTGGGGGCTGGGGACTATGGCTACACCTTC
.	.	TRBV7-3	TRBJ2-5	CASSTQGGGETQYF	TGTGCCAGCAGCACGCAGGGAGGAGGGGAGACCCAGTACTTC
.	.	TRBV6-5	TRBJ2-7	CASNPRTDRSYEQYF	TGTGCCAGCAATCCCAGGACAGACCGCTCCTACGAGCAGTACTTC
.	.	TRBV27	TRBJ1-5	CASSLMGPTYSNQPQHF	TGTGCCAGCAGTTTAATGGGACCGACTTATAGCAATCAGCCCCAGCATTTT
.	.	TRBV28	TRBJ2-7	CASSSPGRSYEQYF	TGTGCCAGCAGTTCCCCCGGACGGAGTTACGAGCAGTACTTC
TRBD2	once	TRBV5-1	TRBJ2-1	CASSGGGRDEQFF	TGCGCCAGCAGTGGCGGGGGGAGGGATGAGCAGTTCTTC
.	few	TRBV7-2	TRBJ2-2	CASSIYPDTGELFF	TGTGCCAGCAGCATTTATCCCGACACCGGGGAGCTGTTTTTT
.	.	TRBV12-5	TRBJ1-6	CASVQGIANSPLHF	TGTGCTAGTGTGCAGGGAATAGCTAATTCACCCCTCCACTTT